These T cell receptor beta chains were read from a single sample in a study of blood T cell repertoires in COVID-19. Clones were sequenced by immunoSEQ multiplex PCR, and TCRdb holds only the in-frame ones, with some missing. The repertoire has under 250,000 clones, roughly 90% of them found once; the top ten carry about 5%. The specimen was peripheral blood. All receptors come from a woman aged 40 to 49 with acute or convalescent COVID-19. CDR3s include the opening cysteine and the closing phenylalanine or tryptophan. A D gene is named only where the DNA matches it firmly. Not all rows give a size; the values are once, few, many and, for expanded clones, a class.

J: TRBJ2-1
size: -
D: -
V: TRBV19
DNA: TGTGCCAGTAGTATCCCGCGAGGGAATGAGCAGTTCTTC
CDR3: CASSIPRGNEQFF

J: TRBJ1-2
size: -
D: -
V: TRBV6-5
DNA: TGTGCCAGCAGTTCCAACAGGGAACGGGGCTACACCTTC
CDR3: CASSSNRERGYTF

J: TRBJ1-1
size: -
D: -
V: TRBV5-1
DNA: TGCGCCAGCAGCTTGCCCCAGGGGTACGAAGCTTTCTTT
CDR3: CASSLPQGYEAFF

J: TRBJ2-5
size: -
D: -
V: TRBV3-1/TRBV3-2
DNA: TGTGCCAGCAGCCAATTTGATTCAGGGTTGGTGGAGACCCAGTACTTC
CDR3: CASSQFDSGLVETQYF

J: TRBJ1-2
size: -
D: -
V: TRBV4-1
DNA: TGCGCCAGCAGCCAAGAGGACAGCTTCCTACCTCTCTATGGCTACACCTTC
CDR3: CASSQEDSFLPLYGYTF

J: TRBJ1-6
size: once
D: -
V: TRBV6-4
DNA: TGTGCCAGCAGTGACCTGGCAGGGTGGAATTCACCCCTCCACTTT
CDR3: CASSDLAGWNSPLHF

J: TRBJ1-4
size: -
D: -
V: TRBV7-8
DNA: TGTGCCAGCAGCTTAGCGTCGCGCTTCCCTAATGAAAAACTGTTTTTT
CDR3: CASSLASRFPNEKLFF

J: TRBJ1-1
size: once
D: -
V: TRBV11-1
DNA: TGTGCCAGCAGCTTAGCAACGGGGATCACTGAAGCTTTCTTT
CDR3: CASSLATGITEAFF

J: TRBJ2-5
size: -
D: TRBD1
V: TRBV5-4
DNA: TGTGCCATCACCGGGACAGGGATAAGAGAGACCCAGTACTTC
CDR3: CAITGTGIRETQYF

J: TRBJ2-5
size: -
D: TRBD2
V: TRBV7-3
DNA: TGTGCCAGCAGCCGTGCGGGGGGCGGGGAGACCCAGTACTTC
CDR3: CASSRAGGGETQYF

J: TRBJ1-1
size: -
D: -
V: TRBV4-2
DNA: TGTGCCAGCAGCCAAGGGGCAGGGGTCGAAGCTTTCTTT
CDR3: CASSQGAGVEAFF

J: TRBJ1-4
size: -
D: -
V: TRBV6-5
DNA: TGTGCCAGCAGCAGGTTGGGAACTAATGAAAAACTGTTTTTT
CDR3: CASSRLGTNEKLFF

J: TRBJ1-2
size: -
D: -
V: TRBV11-3
DNA: TGTGCCAGCAGCTCCCCTACAGGGAAGGGGAACTATGGCTACACCTTC
CDR3: CASSSPTGKGNYGYTF

J: TRBJ1-4
size: -
D: -
V: TRBV2
DNA: TGTGCCAGCAGAGATGGACAGACCCGCAATGAAAAACTGTTTTTT
CDR3: CASRDGQTRNEKLFF

J: TRBJ1-1
size: once
D: -
V: TRBV9
DNA: TGTGCCAGCAGCTCCCTGGCGGGGGGGAACACTGAAGCTTTCTTT
CDR3: CASSSLAGGNTEAFF